Included here is one TCR beta chain sequence, with context. TCRdb re-called the 5' RACE reads through MiXCR, storing one row per CDR3 protein. The data show 200,000 to 250,000 distinct CDR3 sequences, more than 9.5% seen once. CDR1 is GTSNPN, CDR2 SVGIG, per germline (reference sequence). V lost 5 bases to trimming and J lost 5 bases; unmatched junction nucleotides: 5. The CDR3 runs to 14 residues. This record comes from a study of identical twins. In addition, the sample was reused for a study of yellow fever vaccine responses in identical twins.

The sequence was collected from a woman younger than 35 in good health. The chain joins TRBV30 to TRBJ2-2, with 10 bases identical to TRBD1. The sample comprised memory (CD45RO+) T cells sorted from blood. The CDR3 sequence is CAWGGQGLTGELFF. In DNA, the CDR3 is TGTGCCTGGGGGGGACAGGGGTTAACCGGGGAGCTGTTTTTT.